The following is a TCR beta chain sequence with its context. This sample was taken from a study of cytomegalovirus exposure and HLA in healthy donors. Here immunoSEQ multiplex PCR was the method, and the copy in TCRdb shows in-frame clones only, minus some. The repertoire holds 150,000 or so clones, roughly 89% seen once, with around 1.3% in the top ten. What was sequenced was PBMCs. The TCR comes from a woman between 18 and 30 years old in good health and CMV-seronegative.

CDR3 sequence (DNA): TGTGCCAGCAGTCCCGGGTGGGGCTACACCTTC. Translation gives CASSPGWGYTF. J is TRBJ1-2 and V is TRBV6-1; no clear D. The CDR3 spans 11 residues. Per the germline V gene, CDR1 is MNHNS and CDR2 is SASEGT. V lost 5 bases, J lost 8 bases, and 9 bases lay in between.